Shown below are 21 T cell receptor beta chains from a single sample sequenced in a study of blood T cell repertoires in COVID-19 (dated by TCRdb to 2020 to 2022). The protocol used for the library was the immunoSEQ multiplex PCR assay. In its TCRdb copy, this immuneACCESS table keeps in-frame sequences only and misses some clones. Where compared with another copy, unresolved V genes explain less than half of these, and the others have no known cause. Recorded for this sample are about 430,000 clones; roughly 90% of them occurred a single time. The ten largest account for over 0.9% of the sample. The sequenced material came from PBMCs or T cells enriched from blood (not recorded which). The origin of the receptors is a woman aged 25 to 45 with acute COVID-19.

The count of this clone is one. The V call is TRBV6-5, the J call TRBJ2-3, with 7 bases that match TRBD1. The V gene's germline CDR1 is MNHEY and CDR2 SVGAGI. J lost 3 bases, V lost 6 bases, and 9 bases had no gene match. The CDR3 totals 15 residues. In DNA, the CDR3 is TGTGCCAGCAGAGCCGACAGGGTTAGGACAGATACGCAGTATTTT. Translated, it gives CASRADRVRTDTQYF.

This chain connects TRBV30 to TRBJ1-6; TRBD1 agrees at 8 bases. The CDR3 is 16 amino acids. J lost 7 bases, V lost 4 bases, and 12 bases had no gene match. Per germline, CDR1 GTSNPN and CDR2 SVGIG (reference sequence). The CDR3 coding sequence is TGTGCCTGGACCCCAGACAGGGGCTCCCGGAATTCACCCCTCCACTTT. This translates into CAWTPDRGSRNSPLHF.

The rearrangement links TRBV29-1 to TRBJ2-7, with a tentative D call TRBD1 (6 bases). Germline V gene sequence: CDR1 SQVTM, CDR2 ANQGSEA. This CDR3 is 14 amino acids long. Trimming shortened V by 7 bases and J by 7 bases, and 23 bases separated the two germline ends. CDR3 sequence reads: CSALGTRASGEQYF. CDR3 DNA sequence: TGCAGCGCCCTAGGGACACGAGCCTCGGGTGAGCAGTACTTC.

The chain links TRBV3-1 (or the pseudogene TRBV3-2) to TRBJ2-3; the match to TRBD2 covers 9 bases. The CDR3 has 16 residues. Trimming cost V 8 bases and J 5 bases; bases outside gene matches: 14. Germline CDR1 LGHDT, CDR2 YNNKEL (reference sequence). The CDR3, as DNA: TGTGCCAGCGCCCTCGGGGCGGGGGGGCCAAGAGATACGCAGTATTTT. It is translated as CASALGAGGPRDTQYF.

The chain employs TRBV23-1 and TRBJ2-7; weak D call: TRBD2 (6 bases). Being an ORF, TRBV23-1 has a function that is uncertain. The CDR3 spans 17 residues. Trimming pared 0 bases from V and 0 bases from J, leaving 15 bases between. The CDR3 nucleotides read TGCGCCAGCAGTCAATCGAAGATCTCCGGGAGCTCCTACGAGCAGTACTTC. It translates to CASSQSKISGSSYEQYF.

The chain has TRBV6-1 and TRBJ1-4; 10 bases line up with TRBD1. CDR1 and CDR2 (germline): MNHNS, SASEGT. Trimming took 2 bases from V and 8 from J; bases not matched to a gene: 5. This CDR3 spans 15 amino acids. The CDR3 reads CASSERQGAGEKLFF. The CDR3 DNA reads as TGTGCCAGCAGTGAACGACAGGGGGCGGGAGAAAAACTGTTTTTT.

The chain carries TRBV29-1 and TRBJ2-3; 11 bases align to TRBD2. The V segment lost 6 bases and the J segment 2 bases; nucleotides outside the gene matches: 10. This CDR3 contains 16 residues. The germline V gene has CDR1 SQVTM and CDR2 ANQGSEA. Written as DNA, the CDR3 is TGCAGCGTACGGAGACTAGCGGGGCCTCTCACAGATACGCAGTATTTT. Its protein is CSVRRLAGPLTDTQYF.

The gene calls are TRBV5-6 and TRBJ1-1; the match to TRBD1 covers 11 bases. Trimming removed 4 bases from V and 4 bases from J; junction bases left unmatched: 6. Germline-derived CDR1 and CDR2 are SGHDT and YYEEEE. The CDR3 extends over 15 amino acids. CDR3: CASSPAGTGGTEAFF. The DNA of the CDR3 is TGTGCCAGCAGCCCGGCCGGGACAGGGGGCACTGAAGCTTTCTTT.

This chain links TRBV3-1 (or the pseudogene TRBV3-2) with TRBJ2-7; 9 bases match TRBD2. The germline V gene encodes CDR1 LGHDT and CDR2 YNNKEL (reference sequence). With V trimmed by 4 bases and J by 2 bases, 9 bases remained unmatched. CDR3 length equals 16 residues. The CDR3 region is CASSRVAGAVPYEQYF. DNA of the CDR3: TGTGCCAGCAGCCGAGTAGCGGGGGCCGTACCCTACGAGCAGTACTTC.

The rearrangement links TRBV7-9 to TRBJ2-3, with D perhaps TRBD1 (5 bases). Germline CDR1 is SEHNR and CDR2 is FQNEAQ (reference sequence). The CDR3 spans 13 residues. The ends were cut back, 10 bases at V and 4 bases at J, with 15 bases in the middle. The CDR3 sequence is CATTPGNADTQYF. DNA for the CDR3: TGTGCCACTACCCCAGGGAATGCAGATACGCAGTATTTT.

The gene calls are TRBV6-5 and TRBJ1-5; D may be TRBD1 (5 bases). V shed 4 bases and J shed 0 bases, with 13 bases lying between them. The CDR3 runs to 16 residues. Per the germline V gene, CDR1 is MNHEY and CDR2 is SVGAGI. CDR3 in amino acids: CASSSLTDNSNQPQHF. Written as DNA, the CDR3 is TGTGCCAGCAGTTCCCTGACAGACAATAGCAATCAGCCCCAGCATTTT.

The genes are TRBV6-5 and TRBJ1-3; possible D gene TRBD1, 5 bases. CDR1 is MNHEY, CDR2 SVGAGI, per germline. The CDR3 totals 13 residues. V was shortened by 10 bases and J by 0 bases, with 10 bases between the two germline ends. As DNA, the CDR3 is TGTGCCACCCAGGGTTACTCTGGAAACACCATATATTTT. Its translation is CATQGYSGNTIYF.

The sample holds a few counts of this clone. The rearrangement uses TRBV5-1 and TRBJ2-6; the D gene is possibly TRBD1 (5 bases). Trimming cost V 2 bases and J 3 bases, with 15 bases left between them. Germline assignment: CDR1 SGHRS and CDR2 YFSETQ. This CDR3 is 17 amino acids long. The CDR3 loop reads CASSFIPGPNGANVLTF. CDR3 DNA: TGCGCCAGCAGCTTTATCCCAGGGCCTAATGGGGCCAACGTCCTGACTTTC. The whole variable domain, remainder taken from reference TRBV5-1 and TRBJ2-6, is KAGVTQTPRYLIKTRGQQVTLSCSPISGHRSVSWYQQTPGQGLQFLFEYFSETQRNKGNFPGRFSGRQFSNSRSEMNVSTLELGDSALYLCASSFIPGPNGANVLTFGAGSRLTVL.

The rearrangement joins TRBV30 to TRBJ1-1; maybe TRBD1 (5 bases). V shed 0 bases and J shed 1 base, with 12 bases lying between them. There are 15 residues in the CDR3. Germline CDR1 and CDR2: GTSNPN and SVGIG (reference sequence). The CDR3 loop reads CAWSVQGLGNTEAFF. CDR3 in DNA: TGTGCCTGGAGTGTCCAGGGATTGGGGAACACTGAAGCTTTCTTT. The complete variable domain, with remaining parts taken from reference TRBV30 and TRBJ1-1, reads SQTIHQWPATLVQPVGSPLSLECTVEGTSNPNLYWYRQAAGRGLQLLFYSVGIGQISSEVPQNLSASRPQDRQFILSSKKLLLSDSGFYLCAWSVQGLGNTEAFFGQGTRLTVV.

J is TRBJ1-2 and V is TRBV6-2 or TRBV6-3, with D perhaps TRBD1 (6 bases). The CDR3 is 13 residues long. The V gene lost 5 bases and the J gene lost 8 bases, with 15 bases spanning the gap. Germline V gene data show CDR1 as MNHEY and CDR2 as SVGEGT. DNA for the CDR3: TGTGCCAGCAGTCAGCAGGGGCCGACCGGCTACACCTTC. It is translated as CASSQQGPTGYTF.

The CDR3 sequence: CATSDSNRAGELFF. The CDR3 DNA reads as TGTGCCACCAGTGATTCAAACAGGGCTGGGGAGCTGTTTTTT. J is TRBJ2-2 and V is TRBV24-1, with D maybe TRBD1 (6 bases). This CDR3 has 14 residues. The germline gives CDR1 KGHDR, CDR2 SFDVKD. Trimming pared 2 bases from V and 8 bases from J, leaving 11 bases between.

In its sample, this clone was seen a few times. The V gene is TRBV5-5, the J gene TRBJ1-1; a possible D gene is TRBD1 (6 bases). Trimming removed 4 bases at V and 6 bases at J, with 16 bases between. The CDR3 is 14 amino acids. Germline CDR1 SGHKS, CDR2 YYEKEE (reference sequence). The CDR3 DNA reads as TGTGCCAGCAGCGCCTCTCCGGGGGGCCCTGAAGCTTTCTTT. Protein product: CASSASPGGPEAFF.

The CDR3 here is CASSLRLPGYIEQYF. CDR3 DNA: TGTGCCAGCAGTCTAAGACTCCCGGGGTATATCGAGCAGTACTTC. This rearrangement joins TRBV2 to TRBJ2-7, with D possibly matching TRBD2 (5 bases). V was pared by 5 bases and J by 6 bases, with 20 bases between. Germline CDR1 SNHLY, CDR2 FYNNEI. The CDR3 has 15 residues.

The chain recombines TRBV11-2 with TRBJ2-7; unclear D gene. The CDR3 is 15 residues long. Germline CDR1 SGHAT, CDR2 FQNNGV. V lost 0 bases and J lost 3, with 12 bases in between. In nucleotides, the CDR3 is TGTGCCAGCAGCTTAGATCGTAGCTATCGCTACGAGCAGTACTTC. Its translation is CASSLDRSYRYEQYF.

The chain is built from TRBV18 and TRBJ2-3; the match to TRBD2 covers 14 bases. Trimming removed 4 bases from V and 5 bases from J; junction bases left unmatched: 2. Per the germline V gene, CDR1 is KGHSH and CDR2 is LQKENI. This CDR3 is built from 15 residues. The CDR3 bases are TGTGCCAGCTCACTCGGGACTAGCGGGAGAGATACGCAGTATTTT. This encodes CASSLGTSGRDTQYF.

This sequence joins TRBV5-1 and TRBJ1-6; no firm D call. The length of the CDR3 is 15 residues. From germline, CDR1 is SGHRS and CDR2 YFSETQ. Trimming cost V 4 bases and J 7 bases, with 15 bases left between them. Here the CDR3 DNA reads TGCGCCAGCAGCAACGGCGCGGGGTTCAATTCACCCCTCCACTTT. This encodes CASSNGAGFNSPLHF.